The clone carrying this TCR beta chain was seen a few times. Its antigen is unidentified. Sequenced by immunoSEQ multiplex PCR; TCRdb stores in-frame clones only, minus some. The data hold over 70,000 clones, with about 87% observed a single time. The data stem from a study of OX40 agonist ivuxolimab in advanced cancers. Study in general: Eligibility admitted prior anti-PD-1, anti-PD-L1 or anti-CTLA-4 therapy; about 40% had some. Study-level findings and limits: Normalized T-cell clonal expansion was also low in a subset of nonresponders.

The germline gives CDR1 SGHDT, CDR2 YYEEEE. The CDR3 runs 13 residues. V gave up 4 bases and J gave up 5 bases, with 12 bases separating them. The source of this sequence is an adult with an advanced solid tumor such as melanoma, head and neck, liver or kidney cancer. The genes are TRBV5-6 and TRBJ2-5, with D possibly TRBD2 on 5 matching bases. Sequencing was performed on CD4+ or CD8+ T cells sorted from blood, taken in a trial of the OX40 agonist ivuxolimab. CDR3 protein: CASSLVSGETQYF. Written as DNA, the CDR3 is TGTGCCAGCAGCCTAGTTTCGGGGGAGACCCAGTACTTC.